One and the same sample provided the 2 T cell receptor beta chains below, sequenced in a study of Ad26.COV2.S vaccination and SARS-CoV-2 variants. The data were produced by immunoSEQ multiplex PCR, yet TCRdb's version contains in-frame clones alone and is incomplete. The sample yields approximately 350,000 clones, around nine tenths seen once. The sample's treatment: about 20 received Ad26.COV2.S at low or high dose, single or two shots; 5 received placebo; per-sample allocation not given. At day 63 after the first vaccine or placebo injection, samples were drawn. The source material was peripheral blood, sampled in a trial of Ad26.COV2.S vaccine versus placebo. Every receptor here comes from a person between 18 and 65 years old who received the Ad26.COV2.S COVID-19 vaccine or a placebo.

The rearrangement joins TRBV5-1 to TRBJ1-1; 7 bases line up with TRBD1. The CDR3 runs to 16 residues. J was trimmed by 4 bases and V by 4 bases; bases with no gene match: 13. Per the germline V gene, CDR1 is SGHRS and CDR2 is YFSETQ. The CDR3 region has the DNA TGCGCCAGCAGCCTAGCTGAGGGGGCGGGTGGCACTGAAGCTTTCTTT. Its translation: CASSLAEGAGGTEAFF.

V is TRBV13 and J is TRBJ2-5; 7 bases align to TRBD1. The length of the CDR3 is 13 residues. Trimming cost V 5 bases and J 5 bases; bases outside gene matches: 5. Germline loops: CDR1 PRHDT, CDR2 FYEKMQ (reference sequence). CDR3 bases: TGTGCCAGCAGCCGAGGGGGCGGGGAGACCCAGTACTTC. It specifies CASSRGGGETQYF.